This T cell receptor beta chain was found in a study of blood T cell repertoires in COVID-19. On the study more broadly: The United States, Italy and Spain provided the acute and convalescent COVID-19 samples.

In the authors' workflow: Cell counts per sample came from amplifying reference gene primers. Libraries were prepared by immunoSEQ multiplex PCR; TCRdb keeps only in-frame clonotypes and omits some of them. V and J calls and clone size are those listed in that table; D and trimming were worked out from the DNA. The repertoire holds 470,000 or so clones, with around nine tenths as singletons. The CDR3 is 13 residues long. Germline V CDR1 and CDR2: SGHDT, YYEEEE. Trimming removed 7 bases from V and 0 bases from J, with 11 bases in between. This clone was found once. Other DNA sequences from this sample encode an identical CDR3 as well.

The clonotype comes from a woman between 18 and 29 years old with acute COVID-19. Sequences were obtained from PBMCs or T cells enriched from blood (not recorded which). The V call is TRBV5-6, the J call TRBJ2-7, with D maybe TRBD2 (5 bases). The CDR3 spells CASRRTGSYEQYF. CDR3 nucleotide sequence: TGTGCCAGCCGACGGACTGGCTCCTACGAGCAGTACTTC.